This T cell receptor (beta chain) originates from a study of cytomegalovirus exposure and HLA in healthy donors. Whole-study results and caveats: A classifier reportedly called cytomegalovirus status with high sensitivity and specificity. Presence/absence analyses supposed approximately even sequencing depth among donors.

Looked up from germline, CDR1 is MDHEN and CDR2 is SYDVKM. V lost 6 bases and J lost 4, with 12 bases in between. The CDR3 runs 13 residues. PCR primers comprised 60 Vbeta and 13 Jbeta primers. Assay: immunoSEQ multiplex PCR; the TCRdb copy retains only in-frame clones and omits some. The table includes 180,000 or so clones, around 74% detected once. As regards this clone: As yet, its antigen is unknown.

This sequence was found in a female donor in good health and CMV-seronegative. Sample: PBMCs. The chain is built from TRBV28 and TRBJ2-5, with a weak D call TRBD1 (6 bases). The CDR3 DNA sequence: TGTGCCAGCAGACTCAGGGGAAGAGAGACCCAGTACTTC. Translation: CASRLRGRETQYF.